These 24 T cell receptor beta chains originate from one sample sequenced in a study of cytomegalovirus exposure and HLA in healthy donors. Method: immunoSEQ multiplex PCR; TCRdb's copy keeps in-frame clones and lacks some. The sample yields about 220,000 clones, approximately 90% seen once. The sample was PBMCs. The receptors come from a woman aged 18-29 years in good health and CMV-seronegative.

The chain links TRBV7-9 to TRBJ2-5; 9 bases are shared with TRBD1. In germline, CDR1 is SEHNR, CDR2 FQNEAQ (reference sequence). This CDR3 spans 16 amino acids. V lost 10 bases to trimming and J lost 4 bases; unmatched junction nucleotides: 16. The CDR3 is CAIWSQGALLGETQYF. The CDR3 DNA follows: TGTGCCATCTGGTCACAGGGGGCTCTGTTGGGAGAGACCCAGTACTTC.

The V call is TRBV10-3, the J call TRBJ1-4; the match to TRBD1 covers 7 bases. Losses at the gene ends were 3 bases for V and 10 bases for J; bases not matched to a gene: 11. The germline V gene encodes CDR1 ENHRY and CDR2 SYGVKD. CDR3 length: 15 residues. The chain's CDR3 is CAISDPGQISGKLFF. The CDR3, as DNA: TGTGCCATCAGTGATCCGGGACAGATTAGCGGAAAACTGTTTTTT.

In this sample, this clone turned up once. V usage is TRBV2 and J usage is TRBJ2-5; 13 nucleotides line up with TRBD2. V trimming: 6 bases; J trimming: 7 bases; junction bases outside the gene matches: 5. The germline V gene encodes CDR1 SNHLY and CDR2 FYNNEI. CDR3 length equals 14 residues. CDR3 amino acids: CASRPRLAGGTQYF. CDR3 nucleotides: TGTGCCAGCAGACCTAGACTAGCGGGAGGGACCCAGTACTTC.

The chain has TRBV29-1 and TRBJ1-2; no definite D call. The CDR3 extends over 14 amino acids. Trimming removed 4 bases at V and 3 bases at J, with 15 bases between. CDR1 and CDR2 from the germline V gene are SQVTM and ANQGSEA. CDR3 sequence: CSVAPLRTDYGYTF. In DNA form, the CDR3 reads TGCAGCGTTGCACCTTTACGGACTGACTATGGCTACACCTTC.

This chain uses TRBV12-5 with TRBJ2-7; a possible D gene is TRBD2 (6 bases). The V end lost 2 bases, the J end lost 3 bases, and 20 bases lay between the germline ends. The CDR3 is 17 residues long. The germline V gene has CDR1 LGHNT and CDR2 FRNRAP. CDR3 region: CASGLPIAGGTVYEQYF. The CDR3 nucleotides are TGTGCTAGTGGTTTGCCCATCGCGGGCGGGACGGTCTACGAGCAGTACTTC. The whole variable domain, remainder taken from reference TRBV12-5 and TRBJ2-7, is DARVTQTPRHKVTEMGQEVTMRCQPILGHNTVFWYRQTMMQGLELLAYFRNRAPLDDSGMPKDRFSAEMPDATLATLKIQPSEPRDSAVYFCASGLPIAGGTVYEQYFGPGTRLTVT.

The chain has TRBV19 and TRBJ2-5, with 7 positions matching TRBD2. Per germline, CDR1 LNHDA and CDR2 SQIVND (reference sequence). With 5 bases clipped from V and 5 bases from J, the junction kept 23 bases outside the gene matches. The length of the CDR3 is 19 residues. CDR3 nucleotide sequence: TGTGCCAGTAGTGCCCGAGGCAAAGCGGGGCGCTGGGGAGGGGAGACCCAGTACTTC. This encodes CASSARGKAGRWGGETQYF.

The chain is built from TRBV28 and TRBJ1-5; 7 bases are shared with TRBD1. From germline, CDR1 is MDHEN and CDR2 SYDVKM. The CDR3 has 14 residues. The V segment lost 7 bases and the J segment 2 bases; nucleotides outside the gene matches: 5. CDR3: CASIAQGGNQPQHF. CDR3 nucleotide sequence: TGTGCCAGCATCGCTCAGGGGGGCAATCAGCCCCAGCATTTT.

V is TRBV30 and J is TRBJ2-7, with D perhaps TRBD1 (5 bases). CDR3 length: 14 residues. V was shortened by 4 bases and J by 3 bases, with 16 bases between the two germline ends. Germline V gives CDR1 GTSNPN, CDR2 SVGIG (reference sequence). The CDR3: CAWISRQGSYEQYF. CDR3 bases: TGTGCCTGGATCTCAAGGCAGGGCAGCTACGAGCAGTACTTC.

V and J are TRBV6-4 and TRBJ2-3; 7 bases fit TRBD1. CDR1 MRHNA and CDR2 SNTAGT come from the germline V gene. V shed 6 bases and J 1 base; nucleotides not matched to a gene: 10. This CDR3 region has 16 residues. CDR3: CASRDRQGGGTDTQYF. DNA of the CDR3: TGTGCCAGCAGGGATCGACAGGGTGGGGGCACAGATACGCAGTATTTT.

This chain connects TRBV28 to TRBJ2-5; D is uncertain. This CDR3 has 13 residues. Trimming removed 2 bases at V and 3 bases at J, with 7 bases between. Per the germline V gene, CDR1 is MDHEN and CDR2 is SYDVKM. In DNA form, the CDR3 reads TGTGCCAGCAGTTTAGCCCGGGAAGAGACCCAGTACTTC. Its translation: CASSLAREETQYF.

The chain links TRBV14 to TRBJ2-1; TRBD1 aligns across 8 bases. Germline V CDR1 and CDR2: SGHDN, FVKESK. The CDR3 loop spans 16 amino acids. Losses at the gene ends were 2 bases for V and 8 bases for J; bases not matched to a gene: 11. CDR3 sequence (DNA): TGTGCCAGCAGCCAAAAGACAGGGGTTCCCTTGGATGAGCAGTTCTTC. This gives the protein CASSQKTGVPLDEQFF.

The chain links TRBV5-4 to TRBJ2-7; 11 bases are a match to TRBD2. The CDR3 contains 17 residues. Germline CDR1 reads SGHNT; CDR2 reads YYREEE (reference sequence). V lost 3 bases, J lost 2 bases, and 10 bases stayed unmatched. CDR3 sequence: CASSSGTSGKTTYEQYF. CDR3 sequence (DNA): TGTGCCAGCAGCTCCGGGACTAGCGGAAAAACTACCTACGAGCAGTACTTC. Full variable domain (remainder filled in from reference TRBV5-4 and TRBJ2-7): ETGVTQSPTHLIKTRGQQVTLRCSSQSGHNTVSWYQQALGQGPQFIFQYYREEENGRGNFPPRFSGLQFPNYSSELNVNALELDDSALYLCASSSGTSGKTTYEQYFGPGTRLTVT.

The chain is built from TRBV10-3 and TRBJ1-6; 7 bases map to TRBD1. After removal of 6 bases from V and 8 bases from J, the junction contained 10 bases not matched to a gene. Germline V gene sequence: CDR1 ENHRY, CDR2 SYGVKD. The CDR3 covers 15 residues. The CDR3 loop is CAIREGDRDDSPLHF. For the CDR3, the DNA is TGTGCCATCAGGGAGGGAGACAGGGACGATTCACCCCTCCACTTT.

The CDR3 sequence: CASSSGRGETQYF. The CDR3 DNA follows: TGTGCCAGCAGCTCGGGCAGGGGGGAGACCCAGTACTTC. The chain recombines TRBV5-6 with TRBJ2-5, with 7 nucleotides matching TRBD1. Germline V CDR1 and CDR2: SGHDT, YYEEEE. Trimming at V came to 3 bases and at J to 5 bases, leaving 4 bases not matched to a gene. The CDR3 covers 13 residues.

This chain links TRBV10-3 with TRBJ2-7; D is perhaps TRBD2 (6 bases). Germline-derived CDR1 and CDR2 are ENHRY and SYGVKD. The V end was cut by 9 bases, the J end by 0 bases, with 24 bases between. The CDR3 consists of 17 residues. For the CDR3, the DNA is TGTGCCATTTCGACCCAGGGAGGCGGGATCAGCTCCTACGAGCAGTACTTC. Translation: CAISTQGGGISSYEQYF.

The chain joins TRBV5-1 to TRBJ2-1; TRBD2 agrees at 8 bases. There are 15 residues in the CDR3. The V gene's germline CDR1 is SGHRS and CDR2 YFSETQ. The V segment lost 4 bases and the J segment 8 bases; nucleotides outside the gene matches: 11. The CDR3 DNA sequence: TGCGCCAGCAGCCACCGGGAGGGGGGGGTCGATGAGCAGTTCTTC. Its translation is CASSHREGGVDEQFF.

Turning to this clone: Other DNA sequences in this specimen translate into the identical CDR3. This CDR3 is CASSIAASGRAYEQYF. CDR3 DNA sequence: TGTGCCAGTAGTATAGCGGCTAGCGGGAGGGCCTACGAGCAGTACTTC. The chain couples TRBV19 to TRBJ2-7, with 12 bases lining up with TRBD2. The junction had 3 bases not matched to a gene; V was cut back by 1 base and J by 2 bases. This CDR3 region has 16 residues. The germline V gene encodes CDR1 LNHDA and CDR2 SQIVND (reference sequence).

The chain couples TRBV2 to TRBJ2-1; TRBD2 matches 8 bases. CDR1 SNHLY and CDR2 FYNNEI come from the germline V gene. The CDR3 length is 14 residues. V dropped 4 bases and J dropped 5; count of bases not matched to a gene: 4. CDR3 protein: CASSGTSGHNEQFF. The CDR3 bases are TGTGCCAGCAGTGGAACTAGCGGCCACAATGAGCAGTTCTTC.

The chain has TRBV6-1 and TRBJ2-1; maybe TRBD2 (5 bases). V dropped 4 bases and J dropped 8 bases, with 15 bases sitting between them. Germline-derived CDR1 and CDR2 are MNHNS and SASEGT. The CDR3 sequence is 14 residues long. CDR3 coding DNA: TGTGCCAGCAGTGCCATAGCGAGGGCGGATGAGCAGTTCTTC. It codes for CASSAIARADEQFF.

This chain connects TRBV19 to TRBJ1-6, with TRBD1 matching over 11 bases. Germline V gives CDR1 LNHDA, CDR2 SQIVND (reference sequence). After removal of 5 bases from V and 9 bases from J, the junction contained 9 bases not matched to a gene. The CDR3 spans 16 residues. The CDR3 DNA reads as TGTGCCAGTAGTCCCGGAGGCGGGACAGGGGGTTCACCCCTCCACTTT. Residues: CASSPGGGTGGSPLHF.

The chain carries TRBV19 and TRBJ2-7; 7 nucleotides agree with TRBD1. V dropped 5 bases and J dropped 3; count of bases not matched to a gene: 13. Germline V CDR1 and CDR2: LNHDA, SQIVND (reference sequence). The CDR3 is 16 amino acids. The CDR3 is CASSPRTGGPIYEQYF. The CDR3 DNA sequence: TGTGCCAGTAGTCCCCGGACAGGCGGACCCATCTACGAGCAGTACTTC.

The chain employs TRBV30 and TRBJ2-3; maybe TRBD1 (6 bases). Trimming removed 4 bases from V and 1 base from J, with 6 bases in between. There are 12 residues in the CDR3. Germline-derived CDR1 and CDR2 are GTSNPN and SVGIG (reference sequence). The CDR3 is CAWTGGTDTQYF. The CDR3 coding sequence is TGTGCCTGGACAGGGGGCACAGATACGCAGTATTTT. Filled out from reference TRBV30 and TRBJ2-3, the complete variable domain reads SQTIHQWPATLVQPVGSPLSLECTVEGTSNPNLYWYRQAAGRGLQLLFYSVGIGQISSEVPQNLSASRPQDRQFILSSKKLLLSDSGFYLCAWTGGTDTQYFGPGTRLTVL.

The chain combines TRBV11-2 with TRBJ2-7, with 9 bases matching TRBD1. V was pared by 6 bases and J by 4 bases, with 7 bases of the junction left unmatched. This CDR3 has 14 residues. The germline CDR1 and CDR2 sequences are SGHAT and FQNNGV. CDR3 region: CASSVGTGLYEQYF. The DNA for the CDR3 is TGTGCCAGCAGTGTTGGGACAGGGCTGTACGAGCAGTACTTC.

This chain connects TRBV9 to TRBJ2-2, with 8 bases lining up with TRBD2. The CDR3 runs 16 residues. With 4 bases clipped from V and 6 bases from J, the junction kept 11 bases outside the gene matches. CDR1 SGDLS and CDR2 YYNGEE come from the germline V gene. The CDR3: CASSPGLVGGSGELFF. DNA of the CDR3: TGTGCCAGCAGCCCGGGACTAGTCGGTGGCTCCGGGGAGCTGTTTTTT.